Listed below are T cell receptor beta chains from one sample, sequenced in a study of identical twins. From the 5' RACE reads, TCRdb called clonotypes with MiXCR, one entry per CDR3 protein. The sample lists more than 600,000 distinct CDR3 sequences; 15% to 20% were seen once. These data were also reused for a study on T cells expressing NK-cell markers.

Sequencing used PBMCs. Receptor source: a woman aged 18-29 years in good health. CDR3s include the opening cysteine and the closing phenylalanine or tryptophan.

>TRBJ2-1|TRBV12-3/TRBV12-4
CASSLKRLAGVRGEQFF
>TRBJ2-3|TRBV12-3/TRBV12-4
CASSLGGASTDTQYF
>TRBJ2-5|TRBV7-2
CASSRGSTGTKTQYF
>TRBJ2-7|TRBV18
CASSPLGGQVYEQYF
>TRBJ2-7|TRBV12-3/TRBV12-4
CASRLYYEQYF
>TRBJ2-2|TRBV27
CASSTSGKYTGELFF
>TRBJ2-5|TRBV20-1
CSARPALETQYF
>TRBJ1-5|TRBV2
CASSGRGQGDQPQHF
>TRBJ1-2|TRBV12-3/TRBV12-4
CASLTDNYGYTF
>TRBJ2-3|TRBV18
CASSPPGLVRDTQYF
>TRBJ2-1|TRBV20-1
CSASVLAGRGEQFF
>TRBJ2-1|TRBV7-2
CASSYPREAIYNEQFF
>TRBJ2-2|TRBV10-3
CAIRASTNTGELFF
>TRBJ2-7|TRBV5-6
CASSEAYRTSNYEQYF
>TRBJ1-6|TRBV12-3/TRBV12-4
CASSSQGHNSPLHF
>TRBJ2-3|TRBV7-6
CASSLALAGGADTQYF
>TRBJ2-7|TRBV19
CASSITGGKGAYEQYF
>TRBJ2-1|TRBV5-1
CASSRAGTSGSLSLYNEQFF
>TRBJ1-6|TRBV29-1
CSVSGRENSPLHF
>TRBJ1-5|TRBV7-6
CASSQSTGSYQPQHF
>TRBJ1-1|TRBV6-2/TRBV6-3
CASKPEGRVPEAFF
>TRBJ1-6|TRBV18
CASSQTGVNSPLHF
>TRBJ2-6|TRBV9
CASSVADRPSSGANVLTF
>TRBJ2-1|TRBV7-9
CASTSTGPNEQFF
>TRBJ1-4|TRBV9
CASSLGSQDEKLFF
>TRBJ2-3|TRBV5-1
CASSLGGYSASDTQYF
>TRBJ2-2|TRBV27
CASGLAGGPPGELFF
>TRBJ1-6|TRBV20-1
CSVLPGQRYSPLHF
>TRBJ2-5|TRBV12-3/TRBV12-4
CASSLVGWGLEKTQYF
>TRBJ2-1|TRBV5-1
CASSAASGGGYNEQFF
>TRBJ2-7|TRBV12-3/TRBV12-4
CASSSRARSYEQYF
>TRBJ1-2|TRBV12-3/TRBV12-4
CASSRDAGGYGYTF
>TRBJ2-1|TRBV7-9
CASSLAGVLEQFF
>TRBJ2-3|TRBV5-1
CASGPGTFTDTQYF
>TRBJ2-2|TRBV10-3
CAIRRNTGELFF
>TRBJ2-7|TRBV12-3/TRBV12-4
CASSLGLGGPYF
>TRBJ2-7|TRBV7-6
CASSAILAGGRNEQYF
>TRBJ2-6|TRBV10-3
CATLVVGALISGANVLTF
>TRBJ2-5|TRBV12-3/TRBV12-4
CAIPSGASEETQYF
>TRBJ2-3|TRBV6-5
CASSYSGRGGTDTQYF
>TRBJ2-7|TRBV7-8
CASSSRGTGVAYEQYF
>TRBJ2-1|TRBV7-2
CASFLNEQFF
>TRBJ2-1|TRBV6-1
CASSEAPSGRAINEQFF
>TRBJ1-1|TRBV9
CASSVATGTLNTEAFF
>TRBJ2-7|TRBV2
CASSRDRGDGEQYF
>TRBJ2-7|TRBV20-1
CSARNALGQPYEQYF
>TRBJ2-7|TRBV5-5
CASSLAGGGYYEQYF
>TRBJ1-1|TRBV7-2
CASSPRTIMNTEAFF
>TRBJ1-5|TRBV7-9
CASSWASGAEGPQHF
>TRBJ1-1|TRBV5-1
CASSFGQGRTEAFF
>TRBJ1-5|TRBV12-3/TRBV12-4
CASSPTGPSNQPQHF
>TRBJ2-1|TRBV5-1
CASSSVSSSYNEQFF
>TRBJ1-5|TRBV5-1
CASSPQTGRNQPQHF
>TRBJ1-3|TRBV5-5
CASSDRAIGNTIYF